The 7 T cell receptor beta chains presented below share a single source sample, sequenced in a study of T cell responses to AZD1222 COVID-19 vaccine. Sequencing was performed with immunoSEQ multiplex PCR; in TCRdb, only in-frame clones are kept and a portion is missing. This table has 250,000 to 300,000 clones, approximately 94% appearing once. Sequenced material: peripheral blood, taken 28 days after the second AZD1222 dose. These receptor sequences come from an adult who received the AZD1222 COVID-19 vaccine.

The gene calls are TRBV5-1 and TRBJ2-3; 9 bases agree with TRBD2. After removal of 0 bases from V and 0 bases from J, the junction contained 2 bases not matched to a gene. The CDR3 spans 16 residues. In germline, CDR1 is SGHRS, CDR2 YFSETQ. This CDR3 is CASSLGLAESTDTQYF. DNA for the CDR3: TGCGCCAGCAGCTTGGGACTAGCGGAGAGCACAGATACGCAGTATTTT.

A single count supports this clone. The chain is built from TRBV5-4 and TRBJ2-1, with D possibly TRBD1 on 6 matching bases. CDR1 is SGHNT and CDR2 is YYREEE in the germline V gene (reference sequence). This CDR3 has 14 amino acids. Trimming took 3 bases from V and 7 from J, leaving 14 bases between them. The CDR3 DNA sequence: TGTGCCAGCAGCTCCGGACAGTTAACGAATGAGCAGTTCTTC. The encoded protein is CASSSGQLTNEQFF. Variable domain in full (rest from reference TRBV5-4 and TRBJ2-1): ETGVTQSPTHLIKTRGQQVTLRCSSQSGHNTVSWYQQALGQGPQFIFQYYREEENGRGNFPPRFSGLQFPNYSSELNVNALELDDSALYLCASSSGQLTNEQFFGPGTRLTVL.

This rearrangement joins TRBV6-5 to TRBJ2-3; D remains ambiguous. This CDR3 spans 12 amino acids. V gave up 5 bases and J gave up 0 bases, with 3 bases separating them. CDR1 and CDR2 (germline): MNHEY, SVGAGI. The CDR3 nucleotides are TGTGCCAGCAGTCGTAGCACAGATACGCAGTATTTT. Its translation: CASSRSTDTQYF.

This chain joins TRBV6-2 or TRBV6-3 and TRBJ1-2, with D possibly being TRBD1 (6 bases). The CDR3 contains 16 residues. V was pared by 5 bases and J by 0 bases, with 16 bases between. Germline CDR1 MNHEY, CDR2 SVGEGT. CDR3 protein: CASSRTENFPNYGYTF. For the CDR3, the DNA is TGTGCCAGCAGTCGGACAGAAAACTTCCCTAACTATGGCTACACCTTC.

The CDR3 DNA follows: TGTGCCAGTAGTGAGGGACAGGTGTACGAGCAGTACTTC. Its protein product is CASSEGQVYEQYF. This chain uses TRBV19 with TRBJ2-7; 8 nucleotides line up with TRBD1. Germline values: CDR1 LNHDA, CDR2 SQIVND (reference sequence). The junction had 4 bases not matched to a gene; V was cut back by 5 bases and J by 4 bases. CDR3 length: 13 residues. Using reference TRBV19 and TRBJ2-7 for the parts outside the CDR3, the full variable domain is DGGITQSPKYLFRKEGQNVTLSCEQNLNHDAMYWYRQDPGQGLRLIYYSQIVNDFQKGDIAEGYSVSREKKESFPLTVTSAQKNPTAFYLCASSEGQVYEQYFGPGTRLTVT.

This rearrangement joins TRBV19 to TRBJ2-1; D remains ambiguous. CDR3 length: 18 amino acids. Per the germline V gene, CDR1 is LNHDA and CDR2 is SQIVND (reference sequence). Trimming took off 3 bases at V and 0 bases at J, with 18 bases between the two ends. As DNA, the CDR3 is TGTGCCAGTAGTATTGGTGCTAGAAGAACACCCTCCTACAATGAGCAGTTCTTC. Translating it yields CASSIGARRTPSYNEQFF.

The chain recombines TRBV6-2 or TRBV6-3 with TRBJ2-1; 13 bases line up with TRBD2. This CDR3 contains 17 residues. Trimming removed 0 bases from V and 8 bases from J; junction bases left unmatched: 7. From germline, CDR1 is MNHEY and CDR2 SVGEGT. CDR3 amino acids: CASSYSSSGLAGDEQFF. DNA of the CDR3: TGTGCCAGCAGTTACTCGAGTTCAGGACTAGCGGGAGATGAGCAGTTCTTC.